The T cell receptor beta chain described here comes from a study of T-cell reconstitution after alpha-beta-depleted transplantation in children. Germline-derived CDR1 and CDR2 are SQVTM and ANQGSEA. The CDR3 spans 12 residues. Germline trimming cut 4 bases from V and 7 bases from J; bases unmatched to any gene: 5. TCRbeta library construction was performed incorporating unique molecular identifiers. TCRdb re-derived calls from the PCR reads in MiXCR, one entry per CDR3 protein. The sample has around 530,000 distinct CDR3 sequences; around a third are singletons. This chain links TRBV29-1 with TRBJ1-2; TRBD1 agrees at 8 bases. Sequencing used PBMCs from the stem cell graft donor, obtained from the stem cell graft. This sequence was found in a human donor who donated a stem cell graft to a child with aplastic anemia. In DNA, the CDR3 is TGCAGCGTTGGGCAGGGGGCGTCTGGCTACACCTTC. This translates into CSVGQGASGYTF.